The 30 T cell receptor beta chains reported below all come from one sample, sequenced in a study of blood T cell repertoires in COVID-19. Assay: immunoSEQ multiplex PCR; the TCRdb copy retains only in-frame clones and omits some. The sample shows about 140,000 clones, 75% to 85% of them seen only once. The sequenced sample was peripheral blood. Every receptor here comes from an elderly woman with active or convalescent COVID-19.

This chain joins TRBV5-4 and TRBJ2-7; 10 nucleotides align to TRBD1. The trim removed 4 bases at V and 6 bases at J, leaving 4 bases unmatched. CDR1 is SGHNT and CDR2 is YYREEE in the germline V gene (reference sequence). The CDR3 sequence is 13 residues long. Here the CDR3 DNA reads TGTGCCAGCAGCCTCAGGACAGGGGGCGAGCAGTACTTC. This gives the protein CASSLRTGGEQYF.

Note on this clone: Additional DNA sequences in this sample encode the identical CDR3. The rearrangement joins TRBV15 to TRBJ2-1, with a tentative D call TRBD2 (5 bases). Germline lookup yields CDR1 LNHNV and CDR2 YYDKDF (reference sequence). This CDR3 has 18 amino acids. V lost 1 base and J 0 bases, leaving 16 bases between the germline ends. The CDR3 DNA reads TGTGCCACCAGCAGAGTACTCCTTCATACTAGCTCCTACAATGAGCAGTTCTTC. Translating gives CATSRVLLHTSSYNEQFF.

The rearrangement uses TRBV3-1 (or the pseudogene TRBV3-2) and TRBJ2-7, with no clear D. The V end lost 0 bases, the J end lost 6 bases, and 6 bases lay between the germline ends. Germline V lookup: CDR1 LGHDT, CDR2 YNNKEL (reference sequence). This CDR3 is 12 amino acids long. The DNA for the CDR3 is TGTGCCAGCAGCCAAGATTTCGGCGAGCAGTACTTC. Protein sequence: CASSQDFGEQYF.

V usage is TRBV12-3 or TRBV12-4 and J usage is TRBJ2-2; D is uncertain. Trimming removed 6 bases from V and 5 bases from J, with 10 bases in between. The length of the CDR3 is 13 residues. The CDR3 loop reads CASSLGETGELFF. CDR3 nucleotides: TGTGCCAGCAGCCTAGGTGAAACCGGGGAGCTGTTTTTT.

The chain employs TRBV5-4 and TRBJ2-1, with D possibly TRBD2 on 5 matching bases. CDR1 is SGHNT and CDR2 is YYREEE in the germline V gene (reference sequence). The CDR3 is 13 residues long. V was pared by 4 bases and J by 5 bases, with 10 bases between. The CDR3 nucleotides are TGTGCCAGCAGCCCCGGACTGAACAATGAGCAGTTCTTC. Its translation: CASSPGLNNEQFF. Full variable domain (rest looked up from reference TRBV5-4 and TRBJ2-1): ETGVTQSPTHLIKTRGQQVTLRCSSQSGHNTVSWYQQALGQGPQFIFQYYREEENGRGNFPPRFSGLQFPNYSSELNVNALELDDSALYLCASSPGLNNEQFFGPGTRLTVL.

The rearrangement links TRBV18 to TRBJ1-1; 7 nucleotides agree with TRBD1. J was trimmed by 4 bases and V by 3 bases; bases with no gene match: 8. Germline V CDR1 and CDR2: KGHSH, LQKENI. The CDR3 totals 15 residues. CDR3 nucleotides: TGTGCCAGCTCACCCGAGACAGGGCTGAGCACTGAAGCTTTCTTT. Amino acids: CASSPETGLSTEAFF.

CDR3 sequence: CASSEGGIIGNTEAFF. CDR3 sequence (DNA): TGTGCCAGCAGTGAGGGGGGTATTATCGGGAACACTGAAGCTTTCTTT. The chain couples TRBV2 to TRBJ1-1; a possible D gene is TRBD1 (5 bases). V was pared by 3 bases and J by 1 base, with 15 bases between. Germline-derived CDR1 and CDR2 are SNHLY and FYNNEI. The CDR3 runs 16 residues.

V gene TRBV28 combines with J gene TRBJ2-2, with 9 bases matching TRBD2. V lost 4 bases and J lost 7; bases outside the gene matches: 10. The CDR3 consists of 16 residues. Germline V gene lookup returns CDR1 MDHEN and CDR2 SYDVKM. DNA of the CDR3: TGTGCCAGCAGTTGGCGGCCTAGCGGGGAGGGCGGGGAGCTGTTTTTT. The encoded protein is CASSWRPSGEGGELFF. The whole variable domain, filled in from reference TRBV28 and TRBJ2-2, reads DVKVTQSSRYLVKRTGEKVFLECVQDMDHENMFWYRQDPGLGLRLIYFSYDVKMKEKGDIPEGYSVSREKKERFSLILESASTNQTSMYLCASSWRPSGEGGELFFGEGSRLTVL.

The DNA of the CDR3 is TGCGCCAGCCGGGACTCCACCTCTGGGGCCAACGTCCTGACTTTC. Translating it yields CASRDSTSGANVLTF. The chain couples TRBV5-1 to TRBJ2-6; weak D call: TRBD2 (6 bases). The CDR3 contains 15 residues. V was trimmed by 7 bases and J by 0 bases, leaving 11 bases between them. Germline loops: CDR1 SGHRS, CDR2 YFSETQ.

The chain combines TRBV11-2 with TRBJ1-1; D is possibly TRBD1 (6 bases). This CDR3 has 17 residues. The V and J ends lost 5 bases and 0 bases respectively, with 19 bases between them. Germline V gene sequence: CDR1 SGHAT, CDR2 FQNNGV. The chain's CDR3 is CASSHRWGPGLNTEAFF. Written as DNA, the CDR3 is TGTGCCAGCAGCCATAGATGGGGGCCCGGGTTGAACACTGAAGCTTTCTTT.

This rearrangement joins TRBV6-6 to TRBJ1-2, with D unclear. Trimming pared 9 bases from V and 7 bases from J, leaving 12 bases between. This CDR3 region has 11 residues. Germline V gene data show CDR1 as MNHNY and CDR2 as SVGAGI (reference sequence). CDR3 sequence reads: CASAFRGGYTF. In DNA, the CDR3 is TGTGCCAGTGCCTTCCGGGGTGGCTACACCTTC.

This clone was detected once. The V and J genes are TRBV6-2 or TRBV6-3 and TRBJ2-7, with 8 bases identical to TRBD2. Unmatched junction bases numbered 7, after V lost 5 bases and J lost 7 bases. The CDR3 runs to 13 residues. Germline CDR1 reads MNHEY; CDR2 reads SVGEGT. The CDR3 sequence: CASSEIRGGEQYF. The CDR3 nucleotides read TGTGCCAGCAGTGAGATCCGGGGGGGAGAGCAGTACTTC.

CDR3 coding DNA: TGTGCCATCAGTGAGAGACAGGGATTTTTGAACACTGAAGCTTTCTTT. It encodes CAISERQGFLNTEAFF. V usage is TRBV10-3 and J usage is TRBJ1-1; 7 nucleotides match TRBD1. Trimming cost V 2 bases and J 0 bases; bases outside gene matches: 6. Germline values: CDR1 ENHRY, CDR2 SYGVKD. The CDR3 runs 16 residues.

J is TRBJ2-7 and V is TRBV11-1, with 8 bases fitting TRBD1. The CDR3 is 14 residues long. With V trimmed by 5 bases and J by 5 bases, 8 bases remained unmatched. Per the germline V gene, CDR1 is SGHAT and CDR2 is FQDESV (reference sequence). In DNA, the CDR3 is TGTGCCAGCAGCCGTACTGACAGGGGACACGAGCAGTACTTC. Amino acids: CASSRTDRGHEQYF.

In regard to this clone: Other DNA sequences of this sample code for an identical CDR3. V usage is TRBV2 and J usage is TRBJ1-2, with 10 bases matching TRBD1. In germline, CDR1 is SNHLY, CDR2 FYNNEI. The CDR3 runs to 14 residues. V was pared by 5 bases and J by 2 bases, with 2 bases of the junction left unmatched. Here the CDR3 reads CASSRQGANYGYTF. CDR3 nucleotides: TGTGCCAGCAGTCGACAGGGGGCGAACTATGGCTACACCTTC.

The chain employs TRBV24-1 and TRBJ2-5, with 8 bases identical to TRBD1. V shed 0 bases, J shed 5 bases, and the junction held 1 base outside the gene matches. Looked up from germline, CDR1 is KGHDR and CDR2 is SFDVKD. The CDR3 has 14 amino acids. CDR3 in amino acids: CATSDLSGGETQYF. The CDR3 nucleotides are TGTGCCACCAGTGATTTGTCAGGGGGCGAGACCCAGTACTTC.

This rearrangement joins TRBV9 to TRBJ1-1; TRBD1 might be the D (5 bases). This CDR3 has 14 residues. Trimming took off 1 base at V and 1 base at J, with 8 bases between the two ends. Germline values: CDR1 SGDLS, CDR2 YYNGEE. The CDR3 DNA sequence: TGTGCCAGCAGCGTACAGGGAACGAACACTGAAGCTTTCTTT. Translation: CASSVQGTNTEAFF.

The rearrangement uses TRBV28 and TRBJ2-1; 15 bases fit TRBD2. Germline lookup yields CDR1 MDHEN and CDR2 SYDVKM. The trim removed 7 bases at V and 10 bases at J, leaving 17 bases unmatched. There are 18 residues in the CDR3. The CDR3 here is CASTFTSGLAGGRTEQFF. The DNA of the CDR3 is TGTGCCAGCACCTTTACGTCGGGACTAGCGGGGGGCAGGACGGAGCAGTTCTTC.

The CDR3 nucleotides are TGTGCCAGCAGTTCCTCCCAGACAGGGGTAAAGACCCAGTACTTC. Its translation: CASSSSQTGVKTQYF. The J gene is TRBJ2-5, the V gene TRBV6-5; TRBD1 aligns across 8 bases. Unmatched junction bases numbered 10, after V lost 4 bases and J lost 6 bases. The CDR3 is 15 amino acids. Germline loops: CDR1 MNHEY, CDR2 SVGAGI.

The table lists this clone with a count of one. The chain carries TRBV18 and TRBJ2-7; tentative D call: TRBD1 (5 bases). This CDR3 is built from 15 residues. Trimming removed 2 bases from V and 3 bases from J, with 14 bases in between. Looked up from germline, CDR1 is KGHSH and CDR2 is LQKENI. In DNA, the CDR3 is TGTGCCAGCTCACCAAGGGCAGGGAAACTCTACGAGCAGTACTTC. Translating it yields CASSPRAGKLYEQYF.

In this sample, this clone turned up once. The chain employs TRBV7-2 and TRBJ1-2, with 7 bases lining up with TRBD1. The CDR3 runs to 17 residues. Germline CDR1 and CDR2: SGHTA and FQGNSA. V dropped 1 base and J dropped 6; count of bases not matched to a gene: 14. This CDR3 is CASSLGGVGGGRNGYTF. The CDR3 DNA is TGTGCCAGCAGCTTAGGAGGGGTCGGAGGGGGCCGTAATGGCTACACCTTC.

The chain couples TRBV9 to TRBJ2-1, with TRBD2 as a possible D gene (5 bases). The V and J ends lost 4 bases and 9 bases respectively, with 14 bases between them. CDR3 length: 13 amino acids. In germline, CDR1 is SGDLS, CDR2 YYNGEE. In DNA form, the CDR3 reads TGTGCCAGCAGCTCTATTGAGGGTGGTGAGCAGTTCTTC. It encodes CASSSIEGGEQFF.

The chain combines TRBV2 with TRBJ2-1; TRBD1 agrees at 9 bases. This CDR3 region has 15 residues. The V and J ends lost 4 bases and 2 bases, in that order; junction bases with no gene match: 3. Germline CDR1 and CDR2: SNHLY and FYNNEI. The CDR3 reads CASSAGQGTYNEQFF. As DNA, the CDR3 is TGTGCCAGCAGTGCAGGACAGGGGACCTACAATGAGCAGTTCTTC.

This clone has a count of ten or more. The CDR3: CASSGSFGGDEQFF. CDR3 DNA: TGTGCCAGCAGTGGGTCTTTTGGCGGCGATGAGCAGTTCTTC. The chain couples TRBV2 to TRBJ2-1; D gene unclear. The CDR3 contains 14 residues. Germline V lookup: CDR1 SNHLY, CDR2 FYNNEI. Deletions cut 4 bases from V and 8 bases from J, with 15 bases between. Combining the CDR3 with reference TRBV2 and TRBJ2-1 gives the whole variable domain EPEVTQTPSHQVTQMGQEVILRCVPISNHLYFYWYRQILGQKVEFLVSFYNNEISEKSEIFDDQFSVERPDGSNFTLKIRSTKLEDSAMYFCASSGSFGGDEQFFGPGTRLTVL.

This clone showed up just a few times. The V and J genes are TRBV7-9 and TRBJ2-1; D possibly corresponds to TRBD2 (6 bases). CDR1 SEHNR and CDR2 FQNEAQ come from the germline V gene (reference sequence). This CDR3 is built from 15 residues. The V gene lost 1 base and the J gene lost 0 bases, with 7 bases spanning the gap. CDR3: CASSLELASYNEQFF. Written as DNA, the CDR3 is TGTGCCAGCAGCTTAGAACTAGCCTCCTACAATGAGCAGTTCTTC. The variable domain in full, completed from reference TRBV7-9 and TRBJ2-1, reads DTGVSQNPRHKITKRGQNVTFRCDPISEHNRLYWYRQTLGQGPEFLTYFQNEAQLEKSRLLSDRFSAERPKGSFSTLEIQRTEQGDSAMYLCASSLELASYNEQFFGPGTRLTVL.

The chain has TRBV3-1 (or the pseudogene TRBV3-2) and TRBJ2-7; 9 bases are shared with TRBD1. From germline, CDR1 is LGHDT and CDR2 YNNKEL (reference sequence). This CDR3 has 16 residues. V lost 1 base, J lost 4 bases, and 8 bases stayed unmatched. The CDR3 DNA follows: TGTGCCAGCAGCCAAGGGACAGGGGCACCCGCTTACGAGCAGTACTTC. Encoded protein: CASSQGTGAPAYEQYF.

This clone showed up just a few times. The chain combines TRBV6-2 or TRBV6-3 with TRBJ1-3; D perhaps matches TRBD1 (5 bases). This CDR3 contains 15 residues. V was shortened by 5 bases and J by 0 bases, with 11 bases between the two germline ends. Per the germline V gene, CDR1 is MNHEY and CDR2 is SVGEGT. The DNA of the CDR3 is TGTGCCAGCAGTCCGCCGGGGGTCTCTGGAAACACCATATATTTT. Its translation: CASSPPGVSGNTIYF.

The chain is built from TRBV25-1 and TRBJ1-2; D is possibly TRBD1 (5 bases). Germline V gives CDR1 MGHDK, CDR2 SYGVNS. The CDR3 is made up of 15 amino acids. V was cut by 3 bases and J by 5 bases, with 16 bases left in between. CDR3 residues: CASSDEAGRAYGYTF. For the CDR3, the DNA is TGTGCCAGCAGTGACGAAGCGGGGCGGGCATATGGCTACACCTTC.

The J gene is TRBJ2-7, the V gene TRBV5-1; weak D call: TRBD1 (5 bases). The V end was cut by 0 bases, the J end by 8 bases, with 12 bases between. There are 13 residues in the CDR3. Germline CDR1 and CDR2: SGHRS and YFSETQ. The CDR3 reads CASSLDRSYQQYF. The CDR3 nucleotides read TGCGCCAGCAGCTTGGACAGGAGTTACCAGCAGTACTTC.

This clone was recorded a few times. The V and J genes are TRBV7-9 and TRBJ2-1; 8 bases line up with TRBD1. V was clipped by 4 bases and J by 8 bases; unmatched bases: 13. The CDR3 contains 16 residues. Germline assignment: CDR1 SEHNR and CDR2 FQNEAQ (reference sequence). CDR3 loop: CASSSDRGLLLDEQFF. The CDR3 DNA reads as TGTGCCAGCAGCTCAGACAGGGGCCTCTTGCTTGATGAGCAGTTCTTC.